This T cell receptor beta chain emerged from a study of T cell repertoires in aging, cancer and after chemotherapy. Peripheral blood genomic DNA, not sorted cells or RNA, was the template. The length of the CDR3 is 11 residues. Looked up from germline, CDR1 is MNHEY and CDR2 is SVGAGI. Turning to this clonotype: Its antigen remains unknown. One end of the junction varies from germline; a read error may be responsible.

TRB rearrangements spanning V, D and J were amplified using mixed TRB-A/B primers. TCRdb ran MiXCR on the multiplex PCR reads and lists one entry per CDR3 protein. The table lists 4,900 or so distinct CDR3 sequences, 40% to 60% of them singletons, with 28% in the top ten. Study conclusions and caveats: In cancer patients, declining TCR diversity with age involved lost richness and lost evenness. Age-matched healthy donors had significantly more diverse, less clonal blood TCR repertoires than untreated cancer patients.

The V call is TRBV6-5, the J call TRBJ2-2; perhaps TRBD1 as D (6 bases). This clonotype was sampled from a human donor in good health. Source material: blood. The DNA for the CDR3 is TGTGACAGCAGTCGGGACAGGGAGCTGTTTTTT. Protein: CDSSRDRELFF.